Listed below are T cell receptor beta chains from one sample, sequenced in a study of blood T cells in healthy people across ages. TCRdb fed the 5' RACE reads into MiXCR, producing one record per CDR3 protein. The sample includes roughly 1,500,000 distinct CDR3 sequences, about 43% of them seen just once. The specimen sequenced was blood. These receptors were collected from a young woman in good health. Both conserved end residues are part of each CDR3. The D gene is left open where the match is weak. Clone size is given for some rows only: seen once, a few or many times, or a class if the clone is expanded.

J gene	D gene	V gene	clone size	CDR3 protein	CDR3 DNA
TRBJ1-2	TRBD1	TRBV20-1	NA	CSASTGPNYGYTF	TGCAGTGCTTCGACAGGGCCAAACTATGGCTACACCTTC
TRBJ1-2	TRBD1	TRBV20-1	few	CSATYRDRSNYGYTF	TGCAGTGCTACCTACCGGGACAGGTCTAACTATGGCTACACCTTC
TRBJ2-7	NA	TRBV7-6	few	CASSLEGQDLYEQYF	TGTGCCAGCAGCTTAGAGGGGCAGGACCTATACGAGCAGTACTTC
TRBJ2-4	TRBD1	TRBV10-3	NA	CAISAGTGNKNIQYF	TGTGCCATCAGTGCAGGGACAGGGAATAAAAACATTCAGTACTTC
TRBJ2-1	NA	TRBV12-5	few	CASGLQTGATKYNEQFF	TGTGCTAGTGGTTTGCAGACGGGGGCGACAAAATACAATGAGCAGTTCTTC
TRBJ2-2	TRBD1	TRBV9	few	CATSGTGGRGTGELFF	TGTGCCACTTCCGGGACAGGGGGCCGAGGGACCGGGGAGCTGTTTTTT
TRBJ2-5	NA	TRBV24-1	NA	CATSDARTAGETQYF	TGTGCCACCAGTGACGCAAGGACAGCCGGGGAGACCCAGTACTTC
TRBJ1-2	TRBD1	TRBV3-1	NA	CASSQGDREPYGYTF	TGTGCCAGCAGCCAAGGGGACAGAGAGCCCTATGGCTACACCTTC
TRBJ2-1	TRBD1	TRBV7-9	NA	CASSFRDRGHHEQFF	TGTGCCAGCAGCTTCCGGGACAGGGGGCATCATGAGCAGTTCTTC
TRBJ2-1	TRBD2	TRBV6-4	few	CASSEAGEHNEQFF	TGTGCCAGCAGTGAAGCGGGAGAACACAATGAGCAGTTCTTC
TRBJ1-5	NA	TRBV4-1	NA	CASSQDGQGMNQPQHF	TGCGCCAGCAGCCAAGACGGCCAGGGCATGAATCAGCCCCAGCATTTT
TRBJ1-2	TRBD1	TRBV20-1	NA	CSAIRTGSYNYGYTF	TGCAGTGCTATCCGGACAGGCTCCTATAACTATGGCTACACCTTC
TRBJ1-4	NA	TRBV7-9	NA	CASSSAGRYAEEKLFF	TGTGCCAGCAGCTCGGCAGGGAGGTACGCAGAAGAAAAACTGTTTTTT
TRBJ1-2	NA	TRBV10-3	NA	CAISEAAAYGYTF	TGTGCCATCAGTGAAGCGGCAGCCTATGGCTACACCTTC
TRBJ1-5	TRBD1	TRBV29-1	NA	CSATRDRQGAQHF	TGCAGCGCCACCCGGGACAGGCAGGGGGCCCAGCATTTT
TRBJ2-1	TRBD1	TRBV3-1	few	CASSPRDRGIYNEQFF	TGTGCCAGCAGCCCACGGGACAGGGGGATTTACAATGAGCAGTTCTTC
TRBJ2-7	TRBD2	TRBV27	few	CASTKTSGAYEQYF	TGTGCCAGCACCAAGACTAGCGGTGCCTACGAGCAGTACTTC
TRBJ2-1	TRBD2	TRBV4-1	NA	CASSQAMSGGANEQFF	TGCGCCAGCAGCCAAGCGATGAGCGGGGGGGCAAATGAGCAGTTCTTC
TRBJ2-3	TRBD2	TRBV20-1	NA	CSARSGLAGGRGSTDTQYF	TGCAGTGCTAGGTCGGGACTAGCGGGGGGGCGTGGGAGCACAGATACGCAGTATTTT
TRBJ1-2	NA	TRBV20-1	few	CSASNLRSTNYGYTF	TGCAGTGCTAGCAATTTGCGGAGTACTAACTATGGCTACACCTTC
TRBJ2-7	NA	TRBV7-8	many	CASRARSTYEQYF	TGTGCCAGCAGGGCACGGAGCACCTACGAGCAGTACTTC
TRBJ2-5	TRBD2	TRBV6-1	NA	CASISRLAGIQETQYF	TGTGCCAGCATTTCGAGACTAGCGGGGATTCAAGAGACCCAGTACTTC
TRBJ1-5	NA	TRBV6-1	few	CASWGRANQPQHF	TGTGCCAGCTGGGGCAGGGCAAATCAGCCCCAGCATTTT
TRBJ2-3	TRBD1	TRBV10-3	NA	CAINRDRVADTQYF	TGTGCCATCAACCGGGACAGGGTGGCAGATACGCAGTATTTT
TRBJ2-1	TRBD1	TRBV7-3	NA	CASSPDRGADEQFF	TGTGCCAGCAGCCCGGACAGGGGAGCTGATGAGCAGTTCTTC
TRBJ2-1	NA	TRBV2	few	CASRTEVTSFSEQFF	TGTGCCAGCAGGACTGAGGTTACTAGCTTCAGTGAGCAGTTCTTC
TRBJ2-4	NA	TRBV27	few	CASSPWGSQYF	TGTGCCAGCAGTCCTTGGGGTTCACAGTACTTC
TRBJ2-7	TRBD2	TRBV4-1	few	CASSQASGGIYEQYF	TGCGCCAGCAGCCAAGCTAGCGGGGGAATCTACGAGCAGTACTTC
TRBJ2-3	NA	TRBV20-1	NA	CSAGGQGTDTQYF	TGCAGTGCTGGAGGGCAAGGCACAGATACGCAGTATTTT
TRBJ2-5	TRBD2	TRBV3-1	NA	CASSRPGLAEETQYF	TGTGCCAGCAGCCGTCCGGGACTAGCGGAAGAGACCCAGTACTTC
TRBJ2-1	TRBD2	TRBV20-1	few	CSAREWAGLAVRSSYNEQFF	TGCAGTGCTAGGGAATGGGCGGGACTAGCGGTCCGTAGCTCCTACAATGAGCAGTTCTTC
TRBJ1-2	NA	TRBV6-1	NA	CASSGSLNNGYTF	TGTGCCAGCAGTGGATCCCTAAACAATGGCTACACCTTC
TRBJ1-2	NA	TRBV27	NA	CASRISLGYGYTF	TGTGCCAGCAGGATCAGCCTGGGCTATGGCTACACCTTC
TRBJ1-1	TRBD1	TRBV28	few	CASSPMGQGRTEAFF	TGTGCCAGCAGTCCGATGGGACAGGGTAGGACTGAAGCTTTCTTT
TRBJ2-1	NA	TRBV10-3	few	CAISEIGGNEQFF	TGTGCCATCAGTGAGATAGGGGGCAATGAGCAGTTCTTC
TRBJ1-2	NA	TRBV20-1	few	CSASWGARGYTF	TGCAGTGCTAGTTGGGGGGCGCGTGGCTACACCTTC
TRBJ1-6	NA	TRBV28	few	CASSLEAGWNSPLHF	TGTGCCAGCAGTTTAGAGGCGGGGTGGAATTCACCCCTCCACTTT
TRBJ2-7	TRBD1	TRBV20-1	few	CSASDTGQAYEQYF	TGCAGTGCTTCTGATACGGGACAGGCCTACGAGCAGTACTTC
TRBJ2-3	NA	TRBV20-1	few	CSAREGGGRVRSDTQYF	TGCAGTGCTAGAGAAGGCGGGGGCAGGGTTAGGTCAGATACGCAGTATTTT
TRBJ1-2	NA	TRBV20-1	NA	CSAREGLRDYGYTF	TGCAGTGCTAGAGAAGGGCTTAGGGACTATGGCTACACCTTC
TRBJ2-1	TRBD2	TRBV12-3/TRBV12-4	once	CASSPHTGTSGRNEQFF	TGTGCCAGCAGTCCGCACACCGGGACTAGCGGGAGGAATGAGCAGTTCTTC
TRBJ2-3	NA	TRBV7-2	NA	CASSPRVTTTDTQYF	TGTGCCAGCAGCCCCAGGGTGACGACCACAGATACGCAGTATTTT
TRBJ1-2	NA	TRBV2	NA	CASSLQASLDYGYTF	TGTGCCAGCAGCCTCCAGGCGAGCCTAGACTATGGCTACACCTTC
TRBJ2-3	TRBD2	TRBV20-1	NA	CSASKAGVTDTQYF	TGCAGTGCTAGTAAAGCGGGAGTTACAGATACGCAGTATTTT
TRBJ2-7	TRBD2	TRBV6-6	NA	CASSVGLAGLPYEQYF	TGTGCCAGCAGTGTGGGACTAGCGGGACTACCCTACGAGCAGTACTTC
TRBJ2-3	NA	TRBV3-1	NA	CASSQTGESTDTQYF	TGTGCCAGCAGCCAAACGGGAGAAAGCACAGATACGCAGTATTTT
TRBJ2-5	NA	TRBV28	few	CASTSPSVFRETQYF	TGTGCCAGCACCTCCCCTAGCGTATTTCGAGAGACCCAGTACTTC
TRBJ1-6	NA	TRBV4-1	NA	CASSQGPPYNSPLHF	TGCGCCAGCAGCCAAGGCCCGCCCTATAATTCACCCCTCCACTTT
TRBJ2-3	NA	TRBV6-5	few	CASSYGLARADTQYF	TGTGCCAGCAGTTACGGCCTAGCGAGAGCAGATACGCAGTATTTT
TRBJ2-7	NA	TRBV2	few	CASKQQRYLYEQYF	TGTGCCAGCAAACAGCAGCGCTATCTTTACGAGCAGTACTTC
TRBJ2-5	NA	TRBV29-1	NA	CSVVFGGNYRDNEQYF	TGCAGCGTTGTGTTCGGCGGGAACTACCGGGACAATGAGCAGTACTTC
TRBJ1-5	NA	TRBV12-3/TRBV12-4	NA	CASSLGGRGAGQPQHF	TGTGCCAGCAGTTTAGGAGGGAGGGGGGCTGGGCAGCCCCAGCATTTT
TRBJ1-4	NA	TRBV2	few	CASSLRRGAENPTNEKLFF	TGTGCCAGCTCGCTCCGTCGGGGGGCGGAAAACCCAACTAATGAAAAACTGTTTTTT
TRBJ2-7	NA	TRBV12-3/TRBV12-4	NA	CASSLALGVWGANEQYF	TGTGCCAGCAGTTTAGCGCTGGGTGTGTGGGGGGCGAACGAGCAGTACTTC
TRBJ2-2	NA	TRBV7-2	few	CASSVGANTGELFF	TGTGCCAGCTCCGTGGGCGCGAACACCGGGGAGCTGTTTTTT
TRBJ1-4	NA	TRBV20-1	NA	CSARGRGNEKLFF	TGCAGTGCTAGAGGGAGGGGTAATGAAAAACTGTTTTTT
TRBJ2-3	TRBD2	TRBV4-2	few	CASSQQTQREVGDTQYF	TGTGCCAGCAGCCAACAAACGCAGCGGGAGGTGGGAGATACGCAGTATTTT